This T cell receptor beta chain was identified in a study of blood T cell repertoires in COVID-19. Looked up from germline, CDR1 is LGHDT and CDR2 is YNNKEL (reference sequence). The CDR3 has 12 residues. V lost 7 bases and J lost 7; bases outside the gene matches: 4. The method was immunoSEQ multiplex PCR; TCRdb's version includes in-frame clones alone and lacks a portion of them. The profile covers tens of thousands of clones, with 75% to 90% appearing a single time and 2.5% to 3.5% taken by the ten largest. This clonotype was sampled from a woman in her fifties or sixties with active or convalescent COVID-19. The sequencing sample was made of peripheral blood. This sequence joins TRBV3-1 (or the pseudogene TRBV3-2) and TRBJ1-1; 9 nucleotides agree with TRBD1. The CDR3 coding sequence is TGTGCCAGCAACAGGGGGCACGGTGAAGCTTTCTTT. Residues: CASNRGHGEAFF.